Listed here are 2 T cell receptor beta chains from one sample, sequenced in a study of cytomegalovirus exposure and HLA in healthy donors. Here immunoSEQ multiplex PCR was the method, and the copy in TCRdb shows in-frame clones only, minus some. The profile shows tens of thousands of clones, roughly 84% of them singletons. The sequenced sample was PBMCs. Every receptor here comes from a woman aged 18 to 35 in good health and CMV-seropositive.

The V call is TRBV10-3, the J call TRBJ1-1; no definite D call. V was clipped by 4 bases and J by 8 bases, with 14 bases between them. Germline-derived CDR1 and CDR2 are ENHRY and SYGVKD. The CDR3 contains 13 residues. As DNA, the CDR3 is TGTGCCATCAGTGTGGATGGGCAGCGGGAAGCTTTCTTT. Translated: CAISVDGQREAFF.

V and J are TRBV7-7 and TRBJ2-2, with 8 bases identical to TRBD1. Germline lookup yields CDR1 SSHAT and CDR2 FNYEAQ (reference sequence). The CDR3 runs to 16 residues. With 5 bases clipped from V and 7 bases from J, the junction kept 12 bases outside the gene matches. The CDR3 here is CASSDRSRGLVGELFF. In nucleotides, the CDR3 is TGTGCCAGCAGCGACCGGAGCAGGGGGCTAGTCGGGGAGCTGTTTTTT.